This is a list of T cell receptor beta chains from one sample in a study of CD8+CD57+ T cells in acquired aplastic anemia. One entry per CDR3 protein, called by TCRdb with MiXCR from the reads. This table holds about 200,000 distinct CDR3 sequences, 60% to 80% found once. The sample comprised sorted CD4+, CD8+, or CD8+CD57+ T cells (not recorded which) from PBMCs. These receptors were collected from a human donor with aplastic anemia. CDR3s include the opening cysteine and the closing phenylalanine or tryptophan. A D gene is named only where the DNA matches it firmly. The size field is filled for only some rows; it gives once, few, many or a size class.

.	TRBV24-1	TRBJ2-3	.	CATSLGHSTDTQYF	TGTGCCACCTCCTTGGGACACTCCACAGATACGCAGTATTTT
few	TRBV20-1	TRBJ2-5	TRBD2	CSARSKRGGRGEETQYF	TGCAGTGCTAGATCCAAACGGGGCGGGAGGGGCGAAGAGACCCAGTACTTC
.	TRBV12-3/TRBV12-4	TRBJ1-6	.	CASSLGQGDSPLHF	TGTGCCAGCAGTTTAGGTCAGGGAGATTCACCCCTCCACTTT
.	TRBV7-9	TRBJ2-7	.	CASSFWAANSPLYF	TGTGCCAGCAGCTTCTGGGCCGCGAATTCACCCCTCTACTTT
.	TRBV7-7	TRBJ2-1	.	CASSLVGGSYNEQFF	TGTGCCAGTAGCCTCGTGGGAGGCTCGTACAATGAGCAGTTCTTC
.	TRBV24-1	TRBJ1-2	.	CATSEGPPAYGYTF	TGTGCCACCAGTGAAGGACCCCCGGCCTATGGCTACACCTTC
.	TRBV5-1	TRBJ2-2	.	CASSLATAAAGELFF	TGCGCCAGCAGCTTGGCCACAGCTGCGGCCGGGGAGCTGTTTTTT
.	TRBV3-1	TRBJ2-3	TRBD2	CASSRVMGLAGSDTQYF	TGTGCCAGCAGCCGAGTAATGGGACTAGCGGGGAGTGATACGCAGTATTTT
many	TRBV7-8	TRBJ1-1	TRBD1	CASSLPNFGTGGLEAFF	TGTGCCAGCAGCTTGCCTAATTTTGGGACAGGGGGTCTTGAAGCTTTCTTT
few	TRBV5-6	TRBJ1-5	.	CASSGSGTLRHF	TGTGCCAGCAGCGGAAGCGGGACCCTCCGGCATTTT
.	TRBV24-1	TRBJ2-7	.	CATSDAAYEQYF	TGTGCCACCAGTGACGCAGCCTACGAGCAGTACTTC
.	TRBV25-1	TRBJ2-1	.	CASSEVGEQFF	TGTGCCAGCAGTGAAGTGGGTGAGCAGTTCTTC
once	TRBV7-8	TRBJ2-1	.	CASSRGLNEQFF	TGTGCCAGCAGCCGGGGGTTGAATGAGCAGTTCTTC
.	TRBV7-9	TRBJ2-7	.	CASSSRETYEQYF	TGTGCCAGCAGTTCGAGGGAAACCTACGAGCAGTACTTC
.	TRBV5-1	TRBJ1-1	TRBD1	CASSLGVGQGGYTEAFF	TGCGCCAGCAGCTTGGGGGTCGGACAGGGAGGTTATACTGAAGCTTTCTTT
.	TRBV9	TRBJ1-2	TRBD1	CASSVFSGGVDGYTF	TGTGCCAGCAGCGTATTTTCAGGGGGGGTCGATGGCTACACCTTC
many	TRBV20-1	TRBJ2-2	.	CSAQPEVRATAGELFF	TGCAGTGCTCAGCCCGAGGTGAGGGCCACCGCCGGGGAGCTGTTTTTT